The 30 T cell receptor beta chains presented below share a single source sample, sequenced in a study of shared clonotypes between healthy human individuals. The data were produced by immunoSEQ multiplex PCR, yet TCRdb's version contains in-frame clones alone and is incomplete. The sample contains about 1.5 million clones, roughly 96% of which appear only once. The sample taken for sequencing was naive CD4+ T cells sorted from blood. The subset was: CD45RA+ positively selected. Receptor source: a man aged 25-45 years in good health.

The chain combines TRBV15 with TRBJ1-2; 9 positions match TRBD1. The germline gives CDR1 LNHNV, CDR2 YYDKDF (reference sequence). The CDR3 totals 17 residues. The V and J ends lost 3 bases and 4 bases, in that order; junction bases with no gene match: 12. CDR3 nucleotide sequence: TGTGCCACCAGCAGTGAATCCGGGACAGGGTTCGCCTATGGCTACACCTTC. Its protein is CATSSESGTGFAYGYTF.

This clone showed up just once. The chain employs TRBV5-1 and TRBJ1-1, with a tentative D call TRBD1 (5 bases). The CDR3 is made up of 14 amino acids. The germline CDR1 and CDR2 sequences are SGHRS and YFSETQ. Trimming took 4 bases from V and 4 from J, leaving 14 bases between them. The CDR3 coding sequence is TGCGCCAGCAGCCCCCCAGGGAGGTTCACTGAAGCTTTCTTT. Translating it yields CASSPPGRFTEAFF.

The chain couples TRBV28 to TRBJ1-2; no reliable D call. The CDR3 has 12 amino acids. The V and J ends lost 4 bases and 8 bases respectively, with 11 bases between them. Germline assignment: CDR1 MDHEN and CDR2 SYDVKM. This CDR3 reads CASSYQAWGYTF. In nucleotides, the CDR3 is TGTGCCAGCAGTTACCAGGCCTGGGGCTACACCTTC.

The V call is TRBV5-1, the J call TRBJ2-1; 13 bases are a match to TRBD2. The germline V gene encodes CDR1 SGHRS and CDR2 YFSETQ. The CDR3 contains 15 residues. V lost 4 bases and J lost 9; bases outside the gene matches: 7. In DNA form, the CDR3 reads TGCGCCAGCAGCCACAGGACTAGCGGGAGTGGTGAGCAGTTCTTC. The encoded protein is CASSHRTSGSGEQFF.

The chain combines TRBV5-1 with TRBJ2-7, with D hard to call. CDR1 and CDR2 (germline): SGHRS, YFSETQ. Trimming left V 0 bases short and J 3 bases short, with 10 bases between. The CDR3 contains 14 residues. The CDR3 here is CASSLASYGYEQYF. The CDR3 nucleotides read TGCGCCAGCAGCTTGGCTTCTTACGGCTACGAGCAGTACTTC.

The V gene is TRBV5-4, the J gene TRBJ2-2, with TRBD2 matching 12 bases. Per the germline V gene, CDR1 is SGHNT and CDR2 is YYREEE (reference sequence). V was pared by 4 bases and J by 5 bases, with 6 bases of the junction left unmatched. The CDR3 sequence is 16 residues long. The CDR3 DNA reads TGTGCCAGCAGCCAAAGACTAGCGGGGGTTACCGGGGAGCTGTTTTTT. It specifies CASSQRLAGVTGELFF.

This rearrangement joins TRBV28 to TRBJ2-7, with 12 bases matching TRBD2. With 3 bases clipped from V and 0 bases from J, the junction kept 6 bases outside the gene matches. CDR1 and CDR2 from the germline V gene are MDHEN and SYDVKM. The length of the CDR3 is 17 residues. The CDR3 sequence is CASSFRGLAGSSYEQYF. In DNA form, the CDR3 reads TGTGCCAGCAGTTTTCGGGGACTAGCGGGCAGCTCCTACGAGCAGTACTTC.

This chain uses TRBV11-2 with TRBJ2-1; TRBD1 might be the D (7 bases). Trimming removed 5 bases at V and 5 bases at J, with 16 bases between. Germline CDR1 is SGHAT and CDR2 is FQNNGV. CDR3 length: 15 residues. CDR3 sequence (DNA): TGTGCCAGCAGCAAGATACAGGGGACTCACAATGAGCAGTTCTTC. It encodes CASSKIQGTHNEQFF.

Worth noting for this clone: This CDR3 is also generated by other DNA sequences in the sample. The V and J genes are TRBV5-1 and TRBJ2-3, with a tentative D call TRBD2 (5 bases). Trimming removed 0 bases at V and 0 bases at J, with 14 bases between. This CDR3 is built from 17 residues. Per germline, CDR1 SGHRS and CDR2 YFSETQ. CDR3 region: CASSLGLAETSTDTQYF. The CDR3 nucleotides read TGCGCCAGCAGCTTGGGGCTAGCAGAGACTAGCACAGATACGCAGTATTTT.

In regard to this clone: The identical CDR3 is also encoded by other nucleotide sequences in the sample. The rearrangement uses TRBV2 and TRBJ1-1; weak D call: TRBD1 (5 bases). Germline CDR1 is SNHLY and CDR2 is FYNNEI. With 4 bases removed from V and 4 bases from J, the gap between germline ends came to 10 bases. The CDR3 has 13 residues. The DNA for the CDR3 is TGTGCCAGCAGTGTGGCAGGGCGCACTGAAGCTTTCTTT. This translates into CASSVAGRTEAFF.

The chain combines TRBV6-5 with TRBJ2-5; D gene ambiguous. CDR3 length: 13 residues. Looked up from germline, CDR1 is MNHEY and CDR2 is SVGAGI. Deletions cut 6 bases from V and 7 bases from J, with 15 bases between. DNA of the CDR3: TGTGCCAGCAGCCTGTCCGGCTCCGGGACCCAGTACTTC. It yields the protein CASSLSGSGTQYF.

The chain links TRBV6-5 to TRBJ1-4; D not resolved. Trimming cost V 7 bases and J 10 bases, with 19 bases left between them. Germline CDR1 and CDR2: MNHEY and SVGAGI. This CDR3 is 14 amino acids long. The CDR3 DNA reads TGTGCCAGCACTCATAAGCGAGGGTCCGGAAAACTGTTTTTT. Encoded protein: CASTHKRGSGKLFF.

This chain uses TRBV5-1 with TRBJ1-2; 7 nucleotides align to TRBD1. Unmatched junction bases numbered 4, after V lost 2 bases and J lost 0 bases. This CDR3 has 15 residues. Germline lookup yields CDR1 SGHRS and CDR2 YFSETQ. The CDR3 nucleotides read TGCGCCAGCAGCTTCGACAGGGCAGCTAACTATGGCTACACCTTC. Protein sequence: CASSFDRAANYGYTF.

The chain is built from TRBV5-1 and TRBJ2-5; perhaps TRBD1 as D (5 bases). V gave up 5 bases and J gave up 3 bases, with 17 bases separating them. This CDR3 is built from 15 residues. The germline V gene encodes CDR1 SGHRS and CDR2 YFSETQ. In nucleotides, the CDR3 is TGCGCCAGCAGTCGTCTCGCCAGGGCGGAAGAGACCCAGTACTTC. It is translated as CASSRLARAEETQYF.

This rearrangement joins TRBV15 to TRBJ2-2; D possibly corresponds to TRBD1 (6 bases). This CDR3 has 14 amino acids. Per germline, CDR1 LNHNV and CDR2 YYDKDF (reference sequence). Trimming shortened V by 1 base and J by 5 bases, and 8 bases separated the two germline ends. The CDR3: CATSRGGQTGELFF. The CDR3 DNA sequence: TGTGCCACCAGCAGAGGAGGACAGACCGGGGAGCTGTTTTTT.

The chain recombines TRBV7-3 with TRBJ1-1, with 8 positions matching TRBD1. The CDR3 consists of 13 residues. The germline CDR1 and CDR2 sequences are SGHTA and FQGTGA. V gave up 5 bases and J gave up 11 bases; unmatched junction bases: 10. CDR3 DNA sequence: TGTGCCAGCAGCGTAGACAGGGGAGCTGTTGCTTTCTTT. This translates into CASSVDRGAVAFF.

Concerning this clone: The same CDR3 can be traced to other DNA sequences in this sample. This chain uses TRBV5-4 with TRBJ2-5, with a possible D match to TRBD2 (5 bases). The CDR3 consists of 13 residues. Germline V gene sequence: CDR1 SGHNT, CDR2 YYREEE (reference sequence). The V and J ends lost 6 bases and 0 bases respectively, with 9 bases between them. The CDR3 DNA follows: TGTGCCAGCACAACCGGGAACCAAGAGACCCAGTACTTC. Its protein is CASTTGNQETQYF.

CDR3 sequence: CSVLRGRTYQETQYF. In DNA, the CDR3 is TGCAGCGTTCTTCGCGGGCGGACATACCAAGAGACCCAGTACTTC. The V gene is TRBV29-1, the J gene TRBJ2-7; either TRBD1 or TRBD2 may supply D (5 bases each). Gene TRBJ2-5 matches the end of the DNA better, so the J call may be wrong. Germline lookup yields CDR1 SQVTM and CDR2 ANQGSEA. This CDR3 contains 15 residues.

DNA of the CDR3: TGCGCCAGCAGCCAAGCACAGGCCCGGGATGAGCAGTTCTTC. It encodes CASSQAQARDEQFF. The chain carries TRBV4-1 and TRBJ2-1; TRBD1 is a possible D gene (5 bases). Trimming cost V 1 base and J 8 bases, with 12 bases left between them. The CDR3 spans 14 residues. Germline V CDR1 and CDR2: MGHRA, YSYEKL.

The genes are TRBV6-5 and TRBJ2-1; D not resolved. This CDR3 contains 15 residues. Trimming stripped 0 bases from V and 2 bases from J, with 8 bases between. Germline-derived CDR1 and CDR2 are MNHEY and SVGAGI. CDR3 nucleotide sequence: TGTGCCAGCAGTTACTCGGAAAACCCCTACAATGAGCAGTTCTTC. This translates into CASSYSENPYNEQFF.

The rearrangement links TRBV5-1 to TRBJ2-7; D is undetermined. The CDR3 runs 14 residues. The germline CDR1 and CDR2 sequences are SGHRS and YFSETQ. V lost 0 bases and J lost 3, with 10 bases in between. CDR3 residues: CASSLAMGIYEQYF. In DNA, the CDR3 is TGCGCCAGCAGCTTGGCCATGGGTATCTACGAGCAGTACTTC.

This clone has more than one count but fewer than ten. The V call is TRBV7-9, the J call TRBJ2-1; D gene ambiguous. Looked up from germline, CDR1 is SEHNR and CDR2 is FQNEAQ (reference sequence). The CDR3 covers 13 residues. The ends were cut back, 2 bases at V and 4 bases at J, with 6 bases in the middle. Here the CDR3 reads CASSLNEYNEQFF. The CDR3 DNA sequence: TGTGCCAGCAGCTTAAACGAGTACAATGAGCAGTTCTTC.

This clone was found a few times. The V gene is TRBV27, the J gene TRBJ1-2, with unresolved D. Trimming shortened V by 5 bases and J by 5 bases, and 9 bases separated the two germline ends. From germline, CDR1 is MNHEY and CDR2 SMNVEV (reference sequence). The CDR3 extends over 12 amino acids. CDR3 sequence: CASSPGPYGYTF. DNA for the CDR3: TGTGCCAGCAGTCCAGGACCTTATGGCTACACCTTC.

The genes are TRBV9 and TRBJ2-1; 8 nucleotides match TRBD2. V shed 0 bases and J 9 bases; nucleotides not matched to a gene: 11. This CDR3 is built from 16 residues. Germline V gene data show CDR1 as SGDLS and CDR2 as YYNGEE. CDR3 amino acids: CASSVVIAGTGGEQFF. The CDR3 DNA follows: TGTGCCAGCAGCGTAGTTATAGCGGGAACGGGGGGTGAGCAGTTCTTC.

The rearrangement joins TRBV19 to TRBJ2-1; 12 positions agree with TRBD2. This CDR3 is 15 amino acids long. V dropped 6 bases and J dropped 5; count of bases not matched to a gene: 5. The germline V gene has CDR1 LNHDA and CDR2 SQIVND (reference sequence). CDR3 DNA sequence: TGTGCCAGTAGGGAGACTAGCGGGAGCCACAATGAGCAGTTCTTC. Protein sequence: CASRETSGSHNEQFF.

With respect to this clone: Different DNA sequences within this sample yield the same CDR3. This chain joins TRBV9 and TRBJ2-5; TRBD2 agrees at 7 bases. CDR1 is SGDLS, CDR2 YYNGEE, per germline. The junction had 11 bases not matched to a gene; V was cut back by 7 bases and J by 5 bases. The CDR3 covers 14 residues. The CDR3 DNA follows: TGTGCCAGCTCGGGGGAGGGCCGTAGGGAGACCCAGTACTTC. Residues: CASSGEGRRETQYF.

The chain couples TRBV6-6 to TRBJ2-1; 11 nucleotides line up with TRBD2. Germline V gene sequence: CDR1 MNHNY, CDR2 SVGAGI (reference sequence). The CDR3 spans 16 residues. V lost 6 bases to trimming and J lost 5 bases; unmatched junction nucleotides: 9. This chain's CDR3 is CASRGPGTSGNNEQFF. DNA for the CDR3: TGTGCCAGCAGAGGACCCGGGACTAGCGGAAACAATGAGCAGTTCTTC.

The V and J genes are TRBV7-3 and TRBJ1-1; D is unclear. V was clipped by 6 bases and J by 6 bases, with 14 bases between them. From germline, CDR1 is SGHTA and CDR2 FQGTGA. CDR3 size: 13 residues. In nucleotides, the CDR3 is TGTGCCAGCAGGTATGTGGCGGGTGCTGAAGCTTTCTTT. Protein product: CASRYVAGAEAFF.

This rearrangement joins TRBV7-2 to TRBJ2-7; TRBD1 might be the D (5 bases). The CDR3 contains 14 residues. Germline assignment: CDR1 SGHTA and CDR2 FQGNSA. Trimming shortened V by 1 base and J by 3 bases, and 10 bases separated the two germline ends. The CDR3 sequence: CASSLEQGLYEQYF. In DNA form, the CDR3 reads TGTGCCAGCAGCTTAGAGCAGGGTCTCTACGAGCAGTACTTC. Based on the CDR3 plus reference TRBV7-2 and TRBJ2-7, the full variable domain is GAGVSQSPSNKVTEKGKDVELRCDPISGHTALYWYRQSLGQGLEFLIYFQGNSAPDKSGLPSDRFSAERTGGSVSTLTIQRTQQEDSAVYLCASSLEQGLYEQYFGPGTRLTVT.

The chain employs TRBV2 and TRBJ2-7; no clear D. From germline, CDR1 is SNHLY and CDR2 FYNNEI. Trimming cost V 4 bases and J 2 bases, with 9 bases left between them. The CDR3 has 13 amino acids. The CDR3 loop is CASSGGFPYEQYF. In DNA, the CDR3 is TGTGCCAGCAGTGGCGGCTTCCCCTACGAGCAGTACTTC.